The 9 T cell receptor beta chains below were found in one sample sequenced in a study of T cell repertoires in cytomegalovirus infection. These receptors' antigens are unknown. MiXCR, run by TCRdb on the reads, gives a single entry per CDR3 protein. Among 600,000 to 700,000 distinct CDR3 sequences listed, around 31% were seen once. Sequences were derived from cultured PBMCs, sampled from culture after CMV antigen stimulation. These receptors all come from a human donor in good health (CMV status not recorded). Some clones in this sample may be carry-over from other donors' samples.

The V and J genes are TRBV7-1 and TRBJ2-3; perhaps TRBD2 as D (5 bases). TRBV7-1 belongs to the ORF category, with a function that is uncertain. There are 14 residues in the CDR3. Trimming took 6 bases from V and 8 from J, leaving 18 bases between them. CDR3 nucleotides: TGTGCCAGCAGAGAGGGAGTGGGCCGAGGTACGCAGTATTTT. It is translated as CASREGVGRGTQYF.

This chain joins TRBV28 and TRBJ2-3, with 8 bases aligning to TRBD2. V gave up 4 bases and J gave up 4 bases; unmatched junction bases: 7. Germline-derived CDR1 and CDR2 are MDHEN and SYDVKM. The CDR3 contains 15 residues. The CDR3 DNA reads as TGTGCCAGCAGTTCGGGGGGGGCGGGGGCAGATACGCAGTATTTT. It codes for CASSSGGAGADTQYF.

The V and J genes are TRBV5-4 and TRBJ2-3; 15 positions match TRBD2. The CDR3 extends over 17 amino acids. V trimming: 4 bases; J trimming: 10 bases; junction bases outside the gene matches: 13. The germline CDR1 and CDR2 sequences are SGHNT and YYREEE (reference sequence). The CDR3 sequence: CASSGMGLAGGLTSQYF. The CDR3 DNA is TGTGCCAGCAGCGGGATGGGACTAGCGGGAGGACTTACATCGCAGTATTTT.

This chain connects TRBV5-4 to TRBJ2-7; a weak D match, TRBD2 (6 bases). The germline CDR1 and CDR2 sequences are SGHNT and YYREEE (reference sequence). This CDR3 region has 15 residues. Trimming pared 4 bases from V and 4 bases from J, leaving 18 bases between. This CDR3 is CASSPFPGEVYEQYF. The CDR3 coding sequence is TGTGCCAGCAGCCCGTTCCCGGGAGAGGTTTACGAGCAGTACTTC.

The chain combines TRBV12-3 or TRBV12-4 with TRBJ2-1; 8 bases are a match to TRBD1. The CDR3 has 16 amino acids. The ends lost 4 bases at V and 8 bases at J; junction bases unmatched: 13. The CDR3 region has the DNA TGTGCCAGCAGTTCCGACAGGACAGGGTCGCGCGATGAGCAGTTCTTC. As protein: CASSSDRTGSRDEQFF.

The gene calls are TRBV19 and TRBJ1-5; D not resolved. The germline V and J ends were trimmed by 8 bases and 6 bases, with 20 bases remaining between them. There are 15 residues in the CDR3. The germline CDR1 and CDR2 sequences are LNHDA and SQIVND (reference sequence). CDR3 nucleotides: TGTGCCAGTCTGGACGTAGTCCTTGGAGGTCAGCCCCAGCATTTT. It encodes CASLDVVLGGQPQHF. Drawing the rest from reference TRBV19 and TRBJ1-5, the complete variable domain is DGGITQSPKYLFRKEGQNVTLSCEQNLNHDAMYWYRQDPGQGLRLIYYSQIVNDFQKGDIAEGYSVSREKKESFPLTVTSAQKNPTAFYLCASLDVVLGGQPQHFGDGTRLSIL.

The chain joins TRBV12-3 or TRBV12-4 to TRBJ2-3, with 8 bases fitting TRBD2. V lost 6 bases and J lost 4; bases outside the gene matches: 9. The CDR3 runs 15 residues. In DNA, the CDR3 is TGTGCCAGCAGGCCTACTAGCGGAAACGCAGATACGCAGTATTTT. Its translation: CASRPTSGNADTQYF.

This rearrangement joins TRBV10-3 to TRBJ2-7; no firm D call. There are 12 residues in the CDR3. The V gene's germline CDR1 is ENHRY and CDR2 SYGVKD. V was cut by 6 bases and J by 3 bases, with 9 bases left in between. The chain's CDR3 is CAISTESYEQYF. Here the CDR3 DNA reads TGTGCCATCAGCACGGAGAGCTACGAGCAGTACTTC.

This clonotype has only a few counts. This CDR3 is CASSFGLRGNTIYF. The CDR3 coding sequence is TGTGCCAGCAGCTTTGGGTTACGAGGAAACACCATATATTTT. The chain links TRBV7-6 to TRBJ1-3, with no clear D. Germline values: CDR1 SGHVS, CDR2 FNYEAQ. The V end lost 3 bases, the J end lost 4 bases, and 10 bases lay between the germline ends. The CDR3 extends over 14 amino acids.